This T cell receptor (beta chain) was captured in a study of T-cell reconstitution after alpha-beta-depleted transplantation in children (dated by TCRdb to 2015 to 2016). In the study overall: Using TCR repertoire profiling, the study quantitatively followed how T-cell immune reconstitution unfolded in children after TCRalphabeta/CD19-depleted allogeneic hematopoietic cell transplantation.

A few counts support this clonotype. What antigen it recognizes has not been identified. No clone much larger than this one lies a single base away; base qualities are absent. The meaning of the sample's treatment or condition label: allogeneic hematopoietic cell transplantation with graft depleted of TCRalphabeta T cells and CD19 B cells. TCRalphabeta/CD19-depleted allogeneic hematopoietic cell grafts were given to the transplant recipients, all of whom were children. Library preparation used PCR. TCRdb shows the sequencer as Illumina HiSeq 2500. Molecular barcoding was employed in the preparation of TCR libraries, with unique molecular identifiers being used to normalize TCRbeta repertoire quantification. In TCRdb, the public reads were trimmed at Q25 with fastp and aligned with MiXCR, with productive beta chains retained. Entries are consolidated by CDR3 protein sequence, retaining the most common genes and DNA. The sample yields some 200,000 distinct CDR3 sequences; about 8.4% were counted once. The ten most abundant clones make up 35% to 45% of the sample.

Study-wide conclusions, independent of this receptor: In some patients, the high TCRbeta diversity seen at day 60 was put down to recipient T cells and intrathymic progenitors that had survived conditioning. The apparently early recovery of alphabetaT-cell counts about two months after transplant reportedly depended on only several hundred rapidly expanded clones that came from non-depleted graft cells. Over subsequent months, a decline in hyperexpanded clone frequencies was noted, and after one year, T-cell counts and TCRbeta diversity were mostly ascribed to newly produced T cells.

The CDR3 contains 12 residues, cysteine and phenylalanine counted. The DNA shown is the 36-base CDR3, in frame from base 1. The V end loses 1 base and the J end loses 3 bases, and a stretch of 6 bases separates them. From a lookup of the germline V gene (reference sequence), CDR1 and CDR2 are DFQATT and SNEGSKA. The TCR originated in a male patient between 2 and 9 years old who had a stem cell transplant for acute myeloid leukemia, so the T cells may come from the graft donor. This sequence uses TRBV20-1 and TRBJ2-5; TRBD2 might be the D gene, on 5 matching bases. The sequencing used PBMCs, mostly from graft donor cells, collected 360 days after TCRalphabeta/CD19-depleted stem cell transplant. The CDR3 loop reads CSARAREETQYF. The DNA is as follows: TGCAGTGCTAGAGCGAGGGAAGAGACCCAGTACTTC.